This TCR beta chain is drawn from a study of OX40 agonist ivuxolimab in advanced cancers. Exclusion applied to patients with autoimmune disease history or systemic immunosuppression. V lost 2 bases and J 5 bases, leaving 13 bases between the germline ends. The CDR3 has 14 amino acids. The germline gives CDR1 LGHNA, CDR2 YNFKEQ. To note about this clone: Its antigen remains unidentified.

Assay: immunoSEQ multiplex PCR; the TCRdb copy retains only in-frame clones and omits some. Of tens of thousands of clones listed, less than 95% were seen once; the top ten hold 9.5% to 15%. General observations from the study: There were, on average, more expanded clones in CD8+ T cells than in CD4+.

This receptor was taken from an adult with an advanced solid tumor such as melanoma, head and neck, liver or kidney cancer. The material was CD4+ or CD8+ T cells sorted from blood, obtained in a trial of the OX40 agonist ivuxolimab. This rearrangement joins TRBV4-2 to TRBJ2-7; D gene unclear. The CDR3 bases are TGTGCCAGCAGCCAAACAAGTGATCCGCACGAGCAGTACTTC. Protein: CASSQTSDPHEQYF.